Sequencing of this T cell receptor beta chain was carried out in a study of T cell responses to AZD1222 COVID-19 vaccine. Profiled with immunoSEQ multiplex PCR; TCRdb holds only in-frame clones, not every one. The profile shows 100,000 or so clones, 82% of them singletons. The CDR3 consists of 16 residues. The V gene's germline CDR1 is SEHNR and CDR2 FQNEAQ (reference sequence). V was clipped by 2 bases and J by 6 bases; unmatched bases: 11. Worth noting for this clone: Its antigen is unknown.

Overall study results and limits: Close to half of spike-specific TCRs reportedly recognize unmutated variant regions. An increase in Spike-specific TCR breadth and depth was observed after two AZD1222 doses. At baseline, seropositivity was found in only six or seven AZD1222 recipients.

The clonotype comes from an adult in good health. The material sequenced was peripheral blood, taken on day 0 of AZD1222 vaccination. The chain is built from TRBV7-9 and TRBJ2-3, with 7 bases aligning to TRBD1. The CDR3 DNA reads TGTGCCAGCAGCTTAAAGGTGACAGGGAGTTTCGATACGCAGTATTTT. This gives the protein CASSLKVTGSFDTQYF.